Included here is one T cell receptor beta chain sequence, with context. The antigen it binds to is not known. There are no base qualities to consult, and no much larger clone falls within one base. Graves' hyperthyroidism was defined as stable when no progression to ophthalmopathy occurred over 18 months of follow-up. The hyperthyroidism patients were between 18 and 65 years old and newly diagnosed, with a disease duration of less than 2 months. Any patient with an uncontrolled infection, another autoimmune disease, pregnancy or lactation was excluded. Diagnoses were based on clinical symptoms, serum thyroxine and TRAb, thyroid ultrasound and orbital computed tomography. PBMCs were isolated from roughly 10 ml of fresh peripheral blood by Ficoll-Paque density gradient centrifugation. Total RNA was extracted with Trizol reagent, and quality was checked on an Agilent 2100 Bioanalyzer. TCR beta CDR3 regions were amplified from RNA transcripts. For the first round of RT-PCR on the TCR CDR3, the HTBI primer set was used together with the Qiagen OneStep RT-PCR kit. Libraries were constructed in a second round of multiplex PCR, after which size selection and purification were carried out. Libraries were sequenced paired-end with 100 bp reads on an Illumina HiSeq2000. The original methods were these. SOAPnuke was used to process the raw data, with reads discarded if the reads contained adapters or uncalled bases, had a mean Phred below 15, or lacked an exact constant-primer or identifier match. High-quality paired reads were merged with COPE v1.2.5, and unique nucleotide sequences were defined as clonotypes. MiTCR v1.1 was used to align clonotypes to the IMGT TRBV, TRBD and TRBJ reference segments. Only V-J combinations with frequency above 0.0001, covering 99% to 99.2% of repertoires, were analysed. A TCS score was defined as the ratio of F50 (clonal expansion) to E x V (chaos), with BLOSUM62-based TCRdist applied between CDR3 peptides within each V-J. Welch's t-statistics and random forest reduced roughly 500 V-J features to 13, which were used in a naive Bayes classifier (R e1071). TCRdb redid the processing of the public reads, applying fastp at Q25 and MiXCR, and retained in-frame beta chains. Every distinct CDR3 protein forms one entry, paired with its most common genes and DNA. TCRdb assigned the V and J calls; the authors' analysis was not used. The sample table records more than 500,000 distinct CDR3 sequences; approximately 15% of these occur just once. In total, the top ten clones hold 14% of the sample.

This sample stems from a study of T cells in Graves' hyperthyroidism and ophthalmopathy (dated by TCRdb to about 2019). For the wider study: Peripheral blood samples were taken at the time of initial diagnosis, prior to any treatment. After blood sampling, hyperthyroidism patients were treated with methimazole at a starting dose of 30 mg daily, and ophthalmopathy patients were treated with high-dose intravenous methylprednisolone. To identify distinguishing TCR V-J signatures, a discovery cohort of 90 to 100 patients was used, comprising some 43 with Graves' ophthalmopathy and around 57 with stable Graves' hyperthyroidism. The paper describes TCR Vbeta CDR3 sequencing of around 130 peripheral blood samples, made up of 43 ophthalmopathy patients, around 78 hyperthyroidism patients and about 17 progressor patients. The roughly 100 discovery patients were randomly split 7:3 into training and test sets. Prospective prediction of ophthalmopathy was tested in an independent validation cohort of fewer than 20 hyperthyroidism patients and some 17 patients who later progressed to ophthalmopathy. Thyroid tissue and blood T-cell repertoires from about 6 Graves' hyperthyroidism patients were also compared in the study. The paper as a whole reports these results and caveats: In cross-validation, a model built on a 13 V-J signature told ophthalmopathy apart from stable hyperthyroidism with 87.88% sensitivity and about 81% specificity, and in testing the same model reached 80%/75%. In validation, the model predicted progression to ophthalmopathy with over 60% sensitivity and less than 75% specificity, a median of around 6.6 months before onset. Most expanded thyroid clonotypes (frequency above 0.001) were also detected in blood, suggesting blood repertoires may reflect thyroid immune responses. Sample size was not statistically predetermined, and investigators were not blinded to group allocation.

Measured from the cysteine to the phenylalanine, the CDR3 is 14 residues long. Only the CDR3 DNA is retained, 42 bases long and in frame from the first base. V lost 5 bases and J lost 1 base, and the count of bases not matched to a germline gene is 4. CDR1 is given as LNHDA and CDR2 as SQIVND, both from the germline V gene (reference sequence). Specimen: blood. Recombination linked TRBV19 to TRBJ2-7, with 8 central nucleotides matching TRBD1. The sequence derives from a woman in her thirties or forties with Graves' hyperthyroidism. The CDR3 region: CASSQTGDSYEQYF. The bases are TGTGCCAGTAGTCAGACAGGGGATTCCTACGAGCAGTACTTC.